This T cell receptor beta chain was observed in a study of spatial heterogeneity in lung cancer (dated by TCRdb to between 2017 and 2020). At the level of the whole study: More beta-chain than alpha-chain transcripts were consistently detected, likely reflecting higher beta-chain transcript abundance. In the raw uncorrected reads, each unique combination of TCR and UMI appeared more than ten times on average. In non-small cell lung cancer, the study made a quantitative comparison of TCR alpha and beta repertoires among multiple tumor regions, matched nontumor lung and blood. The study linked features of the TCR repertoire to counts of nonsynonymous mutations, which were determined by whole-exome sequencing of tumor tissue. At surgery, both alpha and beta chains were TCR-sequenced in more than 200 tumor regions, some 64 matched nontumor lung samples and 56 PBMC samples.

Study-level results and caveats: Confirming at a functional level the hypothesis that regional TCRs recognize regional mutations was considered to require additional single-cell paired TCR alpha and beta sequencing. Ubiquitous expanded tumor TCRs showed up in blood more often at tumor resection than at routine follow-up.

As concerns this clonotype: Its antigen is currently not known. No much larger clone exists at a distance of one base, and base qualities are not known.

The label giving this sample's time point can be read as: sample taken at primary tumor resection. For TCR sequencing, whole RNA was extracted from tumor and nontumor lung tissue, or from cryopreserved PBMC samples, and no cell sorting was done. Donors were 65 to 85 patients with early-stage, untreated non-small cell lung cancer from the lung TRACERx cohort. Only patients with enough RNA available from two or more tumor regions were chosen for TCR sequencing. Receptor libraries were prepared by 5' RACE. The sample was run on a NextSeq 500. To allow correction of PCR and sequencing errors, the TCR library protocol tagged every TCR cDNA molecule with a unique molecular identifier. From the authors' description of their analysis: Decombinator tools were used for TCR identification, UMI-based error correction and CDR3 extraction. TCRs above a frequency of 2 per 1,000, corresponding to the top 1% of the tumor frequency distribution, were defined as expanded. Rényi diversity was computed with the R vegan package after subsampling each repertoire 100 times to 5,000 TCRs. CDR3 similarity networks were constructed using string-kernel similarity of amino acid triplets, with links drawn between CDR3s whose pairwise similarity was above 0.82. Clones were called with MiXCR by TCRdb after fastp trimmed the public reads at Q25, and only in-frame beta chains were retained. One record per CDR3 amino acid sequence lists the most common genes and DNA. These V and J calls are TCRdb output, not the study's own analysis. This sample has tens of thousands of distinct CDR3 sequences in its table, and about an eighth of those were observed once. Jointly, the top ten make up 5.5% to 7.5% of the sample.

The CDR3 has 18 amino acids, counting the end cysteine and phenylalanine. Only the CDR3 part of the read is kept: 54 bases, read in frame from the first base. According to the germline V gene (reference sequence), CDR1 reads LNHDA and CDR2 reads SQIVND. Unmatched junction bases come to 14, with V trimmed by 4 bases and J by 6 bases. The origin of this receptor is a male donor with early-stage non-small cell lung cancer. Rearrangement joined TRBV19 to TRBJ2-2, and 10 bases in between align with TRBD1. Here the sequenced sample was PBMCs, taken at surgery. In nucleotides, the sequence is TGTGCCAGTAGTAGCACGACAGGGGGCGCCGGATTGGCCGGGGAGCTGTTTTTT. This gives the protein CASSSTTGGAGLAGELFF.